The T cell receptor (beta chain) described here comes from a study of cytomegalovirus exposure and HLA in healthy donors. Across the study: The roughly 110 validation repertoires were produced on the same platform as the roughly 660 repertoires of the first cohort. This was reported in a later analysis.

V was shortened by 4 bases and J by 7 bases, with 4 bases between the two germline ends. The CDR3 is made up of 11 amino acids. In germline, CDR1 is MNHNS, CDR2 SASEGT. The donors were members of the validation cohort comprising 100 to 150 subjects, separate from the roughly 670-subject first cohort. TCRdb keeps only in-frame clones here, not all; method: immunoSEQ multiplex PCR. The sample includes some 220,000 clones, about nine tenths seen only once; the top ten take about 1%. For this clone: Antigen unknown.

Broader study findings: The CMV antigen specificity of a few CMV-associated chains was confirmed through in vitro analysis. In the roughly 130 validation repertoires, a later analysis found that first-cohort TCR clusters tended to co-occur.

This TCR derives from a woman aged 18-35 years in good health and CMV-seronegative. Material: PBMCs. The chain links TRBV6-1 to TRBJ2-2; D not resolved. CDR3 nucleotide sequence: TGTGCCAGCAGTGCGGTCGGGGAGCTGTTTTTT. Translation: CASSAVGELFF.